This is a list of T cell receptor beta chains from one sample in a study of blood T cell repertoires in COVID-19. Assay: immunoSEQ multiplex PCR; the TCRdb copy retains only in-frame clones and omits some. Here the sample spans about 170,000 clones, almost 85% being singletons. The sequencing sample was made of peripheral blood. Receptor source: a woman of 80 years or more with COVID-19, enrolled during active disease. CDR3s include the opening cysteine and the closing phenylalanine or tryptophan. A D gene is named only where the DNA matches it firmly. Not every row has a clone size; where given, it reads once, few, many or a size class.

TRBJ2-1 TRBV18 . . CASSPAGLGGEQFF TGTGCCAGCTCACCAGCGGGACTTGGAGGTGAGCAGTTCTTC
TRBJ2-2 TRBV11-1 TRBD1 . CASSSRQGMNTGELFF TGTGCCAGCAGCTCCCGACAGGGGATGAACACCGGGGAGCTGTTTTTT
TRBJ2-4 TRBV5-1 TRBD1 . CASSLGQGRIQYF TGCGCCAGCAGCTTGGGACAGGGGCGCATTCAGTACTTC
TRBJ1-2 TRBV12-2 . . CASRRGQGAEGYTF TGTGCAAGTCGACGTGGACAGGGGGCGGAGGGCTACACCTTC
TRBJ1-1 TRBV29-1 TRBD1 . CSVEARDRGPHTEAFF TGCAGCGTTGAAGCCCGGGACAGGGGGCCTCACACTGAAGCTTTCTTT
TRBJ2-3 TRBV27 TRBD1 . CASSFHGTGTQYF TGTGCCAGCAGCTTCCACGGGACAGGAACGCAGTATTTT
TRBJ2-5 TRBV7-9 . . CASSFARAGQETQYF TGTGCCAGCAGCTTCGCCAGGGCAGGACAAGAGACCCAGTACTTC
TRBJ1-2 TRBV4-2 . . CASSQAGFRDSDHGYTF TGTGCCAGCAGCCAAGCGGGCTTCAGGGACTCGGATCATGGCTACACCTTC
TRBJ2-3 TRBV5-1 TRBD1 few CASSPDRGRPDTQYF TGCGCCAGCAGCCCGGACAGGGGGCGCCCAGATACGCAGTATTTT
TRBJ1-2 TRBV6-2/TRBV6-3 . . CASSLGGDYGYTF TGTGCCAGCAGTCTTGGAGGAGACTATGGCTACACCTTC
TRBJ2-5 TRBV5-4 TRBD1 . CASSRTGTGGQETQYF TGTGCCAGCAGCCGTACCGGGACAGGGGGCCAGGAGACCCAGTACTTC
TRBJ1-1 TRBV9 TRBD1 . CASSAGQGWGTEAFF TGTGCCAGCAGCGCCGGACAGGGTTGGGGCACTGAAGCTTTCTTT
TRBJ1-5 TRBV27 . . CASSQVRGVWQPQHF TGTGCCAGCAGCCAGGTCCGGGGGGTGTGGCAGCCCCAACATTTT
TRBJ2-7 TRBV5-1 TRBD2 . CASSRGTSGRPLEQYF TGCGCCAGCAGTCGCGGGACTAGCGGGAGGCCCCTCGAGCAGTACTTC
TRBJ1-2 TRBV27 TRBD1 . CASTGGTGVFGYTF TGTGCCAGCACTGGGGGGACAGGGGTTTTTGGCTACACCTTC
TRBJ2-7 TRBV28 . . CASSSPFYRMSYEQYF TGTGCCAGCAGTTCCCCCTTCTACAGAATGTCCTACGAGCAGTACTTC
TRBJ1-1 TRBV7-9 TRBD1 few CASSAPGTANTEAFF TGTGCCAGCAGCGCACCCGGGACAGCGAACACTGAAGCTTTCTTT
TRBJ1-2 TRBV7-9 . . CASSLSGSGYGYTF TGTGCCAGCAGCTTATCGGGTTCCGGCTATGGCTACACCTTC
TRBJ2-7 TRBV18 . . CASSPELGAYEQYF TGTGCCAGCTCACCAGAGTTGGGGGCTTACGAGCAGTACTTC
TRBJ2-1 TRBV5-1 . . CASSLWQSSYNEQFF TGCGCCAGCAGCTTGTGGCAAAGCTCCTACAATGAGCAGTTCTTC
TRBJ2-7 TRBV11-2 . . CASSLYRAGEEGEQYF TGTGCCAGCAGCTTATATCGTGCAGGGGAAGAAGGCGAGCAGTACTTC
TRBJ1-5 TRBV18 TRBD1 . CASSPGTGNQPQHF TGTGCCAGCTCACCGGGGACAGGCAATCAGCCCCAGCATTTT
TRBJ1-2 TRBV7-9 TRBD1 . CASSPRTGNYGYTF TGTGCCAGCAGCCCTAGGACAGGAAACTATGGCTACACCTTC
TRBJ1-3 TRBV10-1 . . CASSRDNSGNTIYF TGCGCCAGCAGTCGGGACAACTCTGGAAACACCATATATTTT
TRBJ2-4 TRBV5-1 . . CASSLGQKNIQYF TGCGCCAGCAGCTTGGGTCAAAAAAACATTCAGTACTTC
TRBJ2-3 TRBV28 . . CASSSRGTQYF TGTGCCAGCAGTTCTCGAGGTACGCAGTATTTT
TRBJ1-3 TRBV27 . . CASSPYARGAANTIYF TGTGCCAGCAGTCCGTACGCCCGGGGGGCTGCAAACACCATATATTTT
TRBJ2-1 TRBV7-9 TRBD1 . CASSPTGVSEGEQFF TGTGCCAGCAGCCCGACAGGGGTTAGCGAGGGTGAGCAGTTCTTC
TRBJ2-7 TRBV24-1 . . CATSDPSTALVQYF TGTGCCACCAGTGATCCATCGACAGCTTTGGTGCAGTACTTC
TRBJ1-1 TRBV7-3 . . CASSLEGAYTEAFF TGTGCCAGCAGCTTAGAAGGGGCGTACACTGAAGCTTTCTTT
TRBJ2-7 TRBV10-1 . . CASSDPFGEQYF TGCGCCAGCAGTGACCCCTTCGGGGAGCAGTACTTC
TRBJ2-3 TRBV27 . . CASTGQLADTDTQYF TGTGCCAGCACTGGGCAGCTTGCAGATACAGATACGCAGTATTTT
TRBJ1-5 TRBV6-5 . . CASSLLGGFQHF TGTGCCAGCAGCCTTTTGGGAGGGTTCCAGCATTTT
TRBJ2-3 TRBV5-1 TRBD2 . CASSLIIAGDTQYF TGCGCCAGCAGCTTGATAATAGCGGGAGATACGCAGTATTTT
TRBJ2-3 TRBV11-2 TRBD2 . CASSSGASGSGTDTQYF TGTGCCAGCAGCAGCGGGGCTAGCGGTAGCGGCACAGATACGCAGTATTTT
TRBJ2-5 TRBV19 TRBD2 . CASSIGVAGVLAQYF TGTGCCAGTAGTATAGGGGTAGCGGGAGTATTGGCCCAGTACTTC
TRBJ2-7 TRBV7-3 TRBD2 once CASSLRGGDEQYF TGTGCCAGCAGCTTACGGGGGGGGGACGAGCAGTACTTC
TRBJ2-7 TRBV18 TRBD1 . CASSSRTGSYEQYF TGTGCCAGCTCAAGCCGGACAGGCTCCTACGAGCAGTACTTC
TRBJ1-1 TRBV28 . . CASIGVANTEAFF TGTGCCAGCATCGGAGTAGCGAACACTGAAGCTTTCTTT
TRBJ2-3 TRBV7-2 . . CASSHYLRPTF TGTGCCAGCAGCCACTATCTCCGGCCAACTTTT
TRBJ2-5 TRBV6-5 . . CASSQQPHQETQYF TGTGCCAGCAGCCAACAGCCCCACCAAGAGACCCAGTACTTC
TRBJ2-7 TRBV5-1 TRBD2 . CASSLVAGDSYEQYF TGCGCCAGCAGCTTGGTGGCGGGGGACTCCTACGAGCAGTACTTC
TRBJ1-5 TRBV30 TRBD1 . CAWTPMTGSNQPQHF TGTGCCTGGACTCCGATGACAGGGTCCAATCAGCCCCAGCATTTT
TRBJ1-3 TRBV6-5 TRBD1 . CASSSINRGPGNTIYF TGTGCCAGCAGTTCAATTAACAGGGGGCCTGGAAACACCATATATTTT
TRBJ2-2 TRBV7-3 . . CASSLGLSNTGELFF TGTGCCAGCAGCTTGGGACTCTCGAACACCGGGGAGCTGTTTTTT
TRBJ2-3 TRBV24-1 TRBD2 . CATSVLAGGTDTQYF TGTGCCACCAGTGTTTTGGCGGGAGGCACAGATACGCAGTATTTT
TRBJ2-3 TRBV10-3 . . CAISAGVSPLTDTQYF TGTGCCATCAGCGCAGGGGTCTCCCCTCTCACAGATACGCAGTATTTT
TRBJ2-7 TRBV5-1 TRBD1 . CASRIGQGAWEQYF TGCGCCAGCAGGATAGGACAGGGGGCCTGGGAGCAGTACTTC
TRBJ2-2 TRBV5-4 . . CASSLRSGNTGELFF TGTGCCAGCAGCTTGCGGTCGGGGAACACCGGGGAGCTGTTTTTT
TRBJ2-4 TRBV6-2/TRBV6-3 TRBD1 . CASSHDRGSTRNIQYF TGTGCCAGCAGCCACGACAGGGGAAGTACTCGGAACATTCAGTACTTC
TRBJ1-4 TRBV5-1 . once CASSLGGSGEEKLFF TGCGCCAGCAGCCTGGGGGGTTCCGGGGAAGAAAAACTGTTTTTT
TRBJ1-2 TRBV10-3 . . CAISESLEIYGYTF TGTGCCATCAGTGAGTCGCTAGAAATCTATGGCTACACCTTC
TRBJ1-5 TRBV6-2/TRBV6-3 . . CASSNRESNQPQHF TGTGCCAGCAGTAACAGGGAGAGCAATCAGCCCCAGCATTTT
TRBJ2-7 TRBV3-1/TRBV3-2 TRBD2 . CASSQDGLAGEQYF TGTGCCAGCAGCCAAGATGGGCTAGCGGGTGAGCAGTACTTC
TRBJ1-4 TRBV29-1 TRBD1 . CSVGQGSEKLFF TGCAGCGTCGGACAGGGAAGTGAAAAACTGTTTTTT
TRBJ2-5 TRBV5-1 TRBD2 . CASSLAGGPFETQYF TGCGCCAGCAGCTTAGCGGGAGGGCCGTTTGAGACCCAGTACTTC
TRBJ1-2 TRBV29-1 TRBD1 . CSVLGQGNYGYTF TGCAGCGTCCTCGGACAGGGTAACTATGGCTACACCTTC
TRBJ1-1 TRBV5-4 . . CASSLGAGAMNTEAFF TGTGCCAGCAGCTTGGGGGCAGGGGCTATGAACACTGAAGCTTTCTTT